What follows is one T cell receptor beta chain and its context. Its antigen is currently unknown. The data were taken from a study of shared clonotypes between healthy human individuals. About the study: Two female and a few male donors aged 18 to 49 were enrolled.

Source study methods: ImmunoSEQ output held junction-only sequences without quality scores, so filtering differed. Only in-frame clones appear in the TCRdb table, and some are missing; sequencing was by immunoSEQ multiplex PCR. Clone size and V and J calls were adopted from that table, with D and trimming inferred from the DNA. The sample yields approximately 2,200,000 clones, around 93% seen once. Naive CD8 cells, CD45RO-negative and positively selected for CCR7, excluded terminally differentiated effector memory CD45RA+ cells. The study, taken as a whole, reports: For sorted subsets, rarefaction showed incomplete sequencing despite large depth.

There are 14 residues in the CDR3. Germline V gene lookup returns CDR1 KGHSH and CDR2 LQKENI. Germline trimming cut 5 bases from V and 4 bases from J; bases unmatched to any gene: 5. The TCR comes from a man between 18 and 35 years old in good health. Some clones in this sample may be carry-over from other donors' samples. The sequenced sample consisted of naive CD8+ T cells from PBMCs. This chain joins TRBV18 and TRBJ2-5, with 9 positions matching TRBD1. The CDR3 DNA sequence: TGTGCCAGCTCATCCGGACAGGGGTCAGAGACCCAGTACTTC. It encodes CASSSGQGSETQYF.